The 11 T cell receptor beta chains listed next were all sequenced from one sample in a study of blood T cell repertoires in COVID-19. TCRdb keeps only in-frame clones here, not all; method: immunoSEQ multiplex PCR. Altogether 50,000 to 70,000 clones are present, 79% being singletons, with the ten largest covering 3.2%. Sequencing input: peripheral blood. Receptors were obtained from a man aged 55 to 70 with acute or convalescent COVID-19.

This clone came up once. The rearrangement links TRBV28 to TRBJ2-7, with D possibly TRBD2 on 5 matching bases. This CDR3 comprises 14 residues. Germline assignment: CDR1 MDHEN and CDR2 SYDVKM. The germline V and J ends were trimmed by 3 bases and 2 bases, with 11 bases remaining between them. The chain's CDR3 is CASSFNGGAYEQYF. The CDR3 DNA reads as TGTGCCAGCAGTTTTAACGGAGGAGCCTACGAGCAGTACTTC.

In its sample, this clone was seen a few times. The chain combines TRBV19 with TRBJ1-5; tentatively, D is TRBD1 (6 bases). Germline V lookup: CDR1 LNHDA, CDR2 SQIVND (reference sequence). The length of the CDR3 is 15 residues. V was trimmed by 2 bases and J by 3 bases, leaving 11 bases between them. CDR3 loop: CASSIQGRDNQPQHF. CDR3 sequence (DNA): TGTGCCAGTAGTATACAGGGGCGTGACAATCAGCCCCAGCATTTT.

The rearrangement joins TRBV12-3 or TRBV12-4 to TRBJ2-5; tentative D call: TRBD1 (6 bases). Trimming removed 7 bases from V and 1 base from J, with 10 bases in between. CDR3 length equals 13 residues. In DNA, the CDR3 is TGTGCCAGCACTGACAGGTCCCAAGAGACCCAGTACTTC. Its protein product is CASTDRSQETQYF.

This clone has just a few counts. This chain uses TRBV5-6 with TRBJ2-7, with no clear D. This CDR3 is 13 amino acids long. Germline V gives CDR1 SGHDT, CDR2 YYEEEE. Deletions cut 0 bases from V and 6 bases from J, with 10 bases between. CDR3 sequence: CASSLGSGLEQYF. Here the CDR3 DNA reads TGTGCCAGCAGCTTGGGGTCAGGCCTCGAGCAGTACTTC.

As for this clone: One end of the junction does not line up with germline, which may come from a read error. The chain links TRBV23-1 to TRBJ1-1; 9 bases fit TRBD1. TRBV23-1 is an ORF; its function is uncertain. The CDR3 runs to 14 residues. The CDR3 DNA reads as TGCGCCAGCAGTCAATCTTTTCGTACCCTGGACAGGGGCTTT. It yields the protein CASSQSFRTLDRGF.

The chain couples TRBV28 to TRBJ1-6; D unresolved. The ends were cut back, 3 bases at V and 15 bases at J, with 21 bases in the middle. There are 15 residues in the CDR3. Germline CDR1 reads MDHEN; CDR2 reads SYDVKM. As DNA, the CDR3 is TGTGCCAGCAGTTTGATTGGAACGGGGAATTCAGGCCTCCACTTT. Translation: CASSLIGTGNSGLHF.

The chain is built from TRBV4-2 and TRBJ1-6; 9 positions match TRBD1. The CDR3 runs 16 residues. V was pared by 1 base and J by 10 bases, with 8 bases of the junction left unmatched. Germline CDR1 LGHNA, CDR2 YNFKEQ. CDR3 protein: CASSQASTGGESPLHF. The CDR3 nucleotides read TGTGCCAGCAGCCAAGCCTCGACAGGGGGTGAGTCACCCCTCCACTTT.

This clone came up once. The V and J genes are TRBV29-1 and TRBJ2-2; D might be TRBD2 (5 bases). CDR3 length equals 16 residues. The germline V gene has CDR1 SQVTM and CDR2 ANQGSEA. The CDR3, as DNA: TGCAGTTTCCTAGACACGGGGTTTCCGAACACCGGGGAGCTGTTTTTT. Amino acid sequence: CSFLDTGFPNTGELFF.

This clone was counted between two and nine times. The chain couples TRBV2 to TRBJ2-1, with D possibly matching TRBD1 (5 bases). This CDR3 has 11 residues. Germline CDR1 and CDR2: SNHLY and FYNNEI. V was cut by 8 bases and J by 7 bases, with 9 bases left in between. CDR3 sequence reads: CASSGQNEQFF. CDR3 DNA sequence: TGTGCCAGCTCAGGGCAGAATGAGCAGTTCTTC.

The CDR3 loop reads CASGLGGHLGTEAFF. For the CDR3, the DNA is TGTGCTAGTGGTTTGGGAGGACACCTGGGGACTGAAGCTTTCTTT. The chain is built from TRBV12-5 and TRBJ1-1; a weak D match, TRBD1 (5 bases). The V end was cut by 1 base, the J end by 5 bases, with 14 bases between. Germline V gives CDR1 LGHNT, CDR2 FRNRAP. The CDR3 is 15 residues long.

This sequence joins TRBV9 and TRBJ1-3, with D possibly TRBD1 on 5 matching bases. Looked up from germline, CDR1 is SGDLS and CDR2 is YYNGEE. V was cut by 0 bases and J by 2 bases, with 12 bases left in between. The CDR3 totals 16 residues. CDR3 residues: CASSVVAGGAGNTIYF. The CDR3 DNA sequence: TGTGCCAGCAGCGTAGTAGCGGGAGGGGCTGGAAACACCATATATTTT.